The 17 T cell receptor beta chains reported below all come from one sample, sequenced in a study of blood T cell repertoires in COVID-19. Produced via immunoSEQ multiplex PCR; TCRdb's table is partial and in-frame only. The sample lists some 210,000 clones; roughly 88% were seen once. The sample taken for sequencing was peripheral blood. These receptors came from a woman between 40 and 50 years old who had recovered from COVID-19.

The V and J genes are TRBV15 and TRBJ2-7, with 9 bases lining up with TRBD1. V was pared by 1 base and J by 4 bases, with 8 bases of the junction left unmatched. Germline values: CDR1 LNHNV, CDR2 YYDKDF (reference sequence). The length of the CDR3 is 16 residues. In nucleotides, the CDR3 is TGTGCCACCAGCAGAGTGTCGGGGACAGGGCAGTACGAGCAGTACTTC. Protein product: CATSRVSGTGQYEQYF.

The chain recombines TRBV5-4 with TRBJ2-7; TRBD2 matches 10 bases. Germline CDR1 SGHNT, CDR2 YYREEE (reference sequence). The CDR3 covers 16 residues. V shed 4 bases, J shed 6 bases, and the junction held 13 bases outside the gene matches. CDR3: CASSTMAASGRSEQYF. The CDR3, as DNA: TGTGCCAGCAGCACTATGGCGGCTAGCGGGAGATCCGAGCAGTACTTC.

The CDR3 bases are TGTGCCAGCAGCTTAGGTTACTCTGGAAACACCATATATTTT. Protein sequence: CASSLGYSGNTIYF. The chain links TRBV7-2 to TRBJ1-3; no clear D. Germline V gene lookup returns CDR1 SGHTA and CDR2 FQGNSA. CDR3 length equals 14 residues. The ends were cut back, 1 base at V and 0 bases at J, with 4 bases in the middle.

The chain recombines TRBV18 with TRBJ1-1; D not resolved. The CDR3 runs 14 residues. Germline assignment: CDR1 KGHSH and CDR2 LQKENI. V was pared by 2 bases and J by 3 bases, with 10 bases between. The CDR3 region has the DNA TGTGCCAGCTCACCATCGGAGGGAGACACTGAAGCTTTCTTT. It is translated as CASSPSEGDTEAFF.

The V and J genes are TRBV5-3 and TRBJ2-5, with D perhaps matching TRBD2 (6 bases). TRBV5-3 is assigned to the ORF class and has an uncertain function. There are 16 residues in the CDR3. V was trimmed by 6 bases and J by 7 bases, leaving 25 bases between them. The CDR3 protein is CARMAGSSNSKWTQYF. The CDR3 region has the DNA TGTGCCAGAATGGCGGGATCTTCAAATTCCAAGTGGACCCAGTACTTC.

The chain uses TRBV7-6 and TRBJ2-1, with TRBD1 as a possible D gene (5 bases). CDR1 is SGHVS and CDR2 is FNYEAQ in the germline V gene. Between the trimmed V and J ends, which lost 1 base and 5 bases, there was a span of 6 bases. The CDR3 extends over 13 amino acids. The CDR3 is CASSLGQNNEQFF. The DNA for the CDR3 is TGTGCCAGCAGCTTAGGACAGAACAATGAGCAGTTCTTC.

This clone was counted a single time. The chain combines TRBV5-6 with TRBJ1-3, with 11 bases identical to TRBD1. Per the germline V gene, CDR1 is SGHDT and CDR2 is YYEEEE. There are 17 residues in the CDR3. V shed 1 base, J shed 4 bases, and the junction held 7 bases outside the gene matches. The DNA for the CDR3 is TGTGCCAGCAGCTTGTCGGACAGGGGGCTAGACGGAAACACCATATATTTT. It encodes CASSLSDRGLDGNTIYF.

The gene calls are TRBV28 and TRBJ1-2, with D possibly being TRBD1 (5 bases). The CDR3 sequence is 13 residues long. Trimming shortened V by 7 bases and J by 3 bases, and 12 bases separated the two germline ends. The germline V gene has CDR1 MDHEN and CDR2 SYDVKM. The CDR3 DNA sequence: TGTGCCAGCACCATGACAGTTTACTATGGCTACACCTTC. The encoded protein is CASTMTVYYGYTF.

The J gene is TRBJ2-1, the V gene TRBV12-5; 8 bases line up with TRBD2. Per germline, CDR1 LGHNT and CDR2 FRNRAP. The CDR3 has 14 residues. Trimming took 7 bases from V and 6 from J; bases not matched to a gene: 8. DNA for the CDR3: TGTGCTAGTGCCCCGGGACTAGGTGGCAATGAGCAGTTCTTC. This translates into CASAPGLGGNEQFF.

CDR3: CASKGAGRTEAFF. The DNA of the CDR3 is TGTGCCAGTAAAGGGGCTGGTAGGACTGAAGCTTTCTTT. V gene TRBV19 combines with J gene TRBJ1-1; D may be TRBD1 (5 bases). Trimming took off 7 bases at V and 5 bases at J, with 14 bases between the two ends. The CDR3 sequence is 13 residues long. Germline CDR1 is LNHDA and CDR2 is SQIVND (reference sequence).

J is TRBJ2-1 and V is TRBV6-2 or TRBV6-3; TRBD2 agrees at 8 bases. With V trimmed by 2 bases and J by 3 bases, 12 bases remained unmatched. Germline-derived CDR1 and CDR2 are MNHEY and SVGEGT. The CDR3 contains 18 residues. The CDR3 nucleotides are TGTGCCAGCAGTTACGTAGCGGGGCGTCTGGTTTTCTACAATGAGCAGTTCTTC. Translated: CASSYVAGRLVFYNEQFF.

The rearrangement uses TRBV15 and TRBJ1-3; 7 nucleotides match TRBD1. J gave up 0 bases and V 4 bases, and 3 bases lay outside the gene matches. The germline V gene encodes CDR1 LNHNV and CDR2 YYDKDF (reference sequence). The CDR3 contains 15 residues. CDR3 coding DNA: TGTGCCACCAGCAACAAGGGGGCCTCTGGAAACACCATATATTTT. It translates to CATSNKGASGNTIYF. The whole variable domain, filled in from reference TRBV15 and TRBJ1-3, reads DAMVIQNPRYQVTQFGKPVTLSCSQTLNHNVMYWYQQKSSQAPKLLFHYYDKDFNNEADTPDNFQSRRPNTSFCFLDIRSPGLGDTAMYLCATSNKGASGNTIYFGEGSWLTVV.

CDR3 in amino acids: CASSQGGINYEQYF. Written as DNA, the CDR3 is TGTGCCAGCAGCCAAGGCGGGATAAACTACGAGCAGTACTTC. The chain combines TRBV3-1 (or the pseudogene TRBV3-2) with TRBJ2-7; D is perhaps TRBD2 (6 bases). This CDR3 is 14 amino acids long. The V gene lost 1 base and the J gene lost 3 bases, with 10 bases spanning the gap. Germline lookup yields CDR1 LGHDT and CDR2 YNNKEL (reference sequence).

The rearrangement joins TRBV9 to TRBJ2-2; 10 nucleotides align to TRBD2. The CDR3 is 17 residues long. Germline loops: CDR1 SGDLS, CDR2 YYNGEE. After removal of 1 base from V and 0 bases from J, the junction contained 3 bases not matched to a gene. The CDR3 DNA reads as TGTGCCAGCAGCGTATCGGGACTAGCGTCGAACACCGGGGAGCTGTTTTTT. This encodes CASSVSGLASNTGELFF.

CDR3 nucleotide sequence: TGTGCCAGCAGTGAAGGGACAGGATACGGAAACACCATATATTTT. This translates into CASSEGTGYGNTIYF. The chain joins TRBV6-1 to TRBJ1-3, with 7 bases aligning to TRBD1. The CDR3 is 15 residues long. Germline V lookup: CDR1 MNHNS, CDR2 SASEGT. Trimming cost V 1 base and J 4 bases; bases outside gene matches: 4.

The chain is built from TRBV6-5 and TRBJ1-2, with D possibly being TRBD1 (6 bases). Germline V gene sequence: CDR1 MNHEY, CDR2 SVGAGI. With 0 bases removed from V and 6 bases from J, the gap between germline ends came to 14 bases. The CDR3 runs to 15 residues. Here the CDR3 reads CASSYSLTGSHGYTF. CDR3 DNA: TGTGCCAGCAGTTACTCCCTGACAGGAAGTCATGGCTACACCTTC.

This clone came up once. The chain is built from TRBV9 and TRBJ2-3; 9 bases line up with TRBD2. CDR1 and CDR2 (germline): SGDLS, YYNGEE. This CDR3 region has 14 residues. Trimming at V came to 3 bases and at J to 6 bases, leaving 5 bases not matched to a gene. The CDR3 DNA reads TGTGCCAGCAGCGGGATAGCGGGGGCGGATACGCAGTATTTT. This gives the protein CASSGIAGADTQYF.